Presented here are 28 T cell receptor beta chains from one specimen sequenced in a study of technical replicates of blood from a handful of donors (dated by TCRdb to the late 2010s). Library preparation used the immunoSEQ multiplex PCR assay. TCRdb obtained this table from immuneACCESS and retained in-frame rearrangements with V and J assigned. These tables miss some clones; where compared with another copy, unresolved V genes account for less than half of the shortfall, and the remainder is unexplained. The sample profile shows 100,000 or so clones; just under 95% of them were found once. Approximately 0.24% of the sample rests with the top ten. The sequenced sample was T cells isolated from PBMCs. The receptors come from a human donor in good health.

The chain joins TRBV11-3 to TRBJ2-7; 9 bases are shared with TRBD1. CDR1 is SGHNT, CDR2 YENEEA, per germline. CDR3 size: 16 residues. The V gene end was trimmed by 5 bases and the J gene end by 4 bases; junction bases not matched to a gene: 12. As DNA, the CDR3 is TGTGCCAGCAGCCCGAAACAGGGGGCGCCGGTTTACGAGCAGTACTTC. This codes for CASSPKQGAPVYEQYF.

The rearrangement uses TRBV5-1 and TRBJ2-1; TRBD2 aligns across 9 bases. V dropped 4 bases and J dropped 7; count of bases not matched to a gene: 9. The CDR3 length is 15 residues. The germline V gene encodes CDR1 SGHRS and CDR2 YFSETQ. The CDR3 DNA is TGCGCCAGCAGCCAGATTAGCGGGAGCTCGAATGAGCAGTTCTTC. Its protein is CASSQISGSSNEQFF.

The chain is built from TRBV2 and TRBJ2-7, with D perhaps matching TRBD1 (8 bases). This CDR3 has 14 residues. Trimming took 6 bases from V and 4 from J, leaving 16 bases between them. CDR1 is SNHLY, CDR2 FYNNEI, per germline. CDR3 residues: CASRPNRGGYEQYF. The CDR3 region has the DNA TGTGCCAGCAGGCCTAACAGGGGGGGATACGAGCAGTACTTC.

This clone was seen just once. V usage is TRBV13 and J usage is TRBJ1-3; D ambiguous. V lost 5 bases to trimming and J lost 0 bases, with 5 bases between them. The CDR3 totals 13 residues. The V gene's germline CDR1 is PRHDT and CDR2 FYEKMQ (reference sequence). The CDR3 loop is CASSESSGNTIYF. As DNA, the CDR3 is TGTGCCAGCAGCGAGAGCTCTGGAAACACCATATATTTT.

V and J are TRBV27 and TRBJ2-5; 14 bases map to TRBD2. J lost 3 bases, V lost 3 bases, and 6 bases had no gene match. CDR1 and CDR2 from the germline V gene are MNHEY and SMNVEV (reference sequence). The CDR3 is 17 amino acids. In DNA, the CDR3 is TGTGCCAGCAGTTTCCGACTAGCGGGGGGGCAGAAAGAGACCCAGTACTTC. It codes for CASSFRLAGGQKETQYF.

This chain connects TRBV30 to TRBJ2-7; 7 bases are shared with TRBD1. The CDR3 covers 13 residues. Germline CDR1 reads GTSNPN; CDR2 reads SVGIG (reference sequence). V lost 5 bases, J lost 3 bases, and 7 bases stayed unmatched. Here the CDR3 reads CAWWAGTDYEQYF. Written as DNA, the CDR3 is TGTGCCTGGTGGGCCGGGACAGACTACGAGCAGTACTTC. Complete variable domain (other parts from reference TRBV30 and TRBJ2-7): SQTIHQWPATLVQPVGSPLSLECTVEGTSNPNLYWYRQAAGRGLQLLFYSVGIGQISSEVPQNLSASRPQDRQFILSSKKLLLSDSGFYLCAWWAGTDYEQYFGPGTRLTVT.

The chain carries TRBV7-9 and TRBJ2-7; the match to TRBD1 covers 9 bases. From germline, CDR1 is SEHNR and CDR2 FQNEAQ (reference sequence). CDR3 length equals 16 residues. V shed 4 bases, J shed 5 bases, and the junction held 12 bases outside the gene matches. The DNA for the CDR3 is TGTGCCAGCAGCTCGAGAGAGGGACAGGGTTTTCACGAGCAGTACTTC. Its translation: CASSSREGQGFHEQYF.

The V call is TRBV11-2, the J call TRBJ2-7; D is possibly TRBD2 (6 bases). The V gene lost 5 bases and the J gene lost 0 bases, with 20 bases spanning the gap. This CDR3 comprises 17 residues. Germline CDR1 reads SGHAT; CDR2 reads FQNNGV. CDR3 sequence reads: CASSPRLGGTSSYEQYF. The DNA for the CDR3 is TGTGCCAGCAGCCCTAGGTTGGGAGGCACAAGCTCCTACGAGCAGTACTTC.

The chain joins TRBV28 to TRBJ2-1; 10 nucleotides align to TRBD1. This CDR3 comprises 14 residues. The V gene's germline CDR1 is MDHEN and CDR2 SYDVKM. V shed 5 bases and J 9 bases; nucleotides not matched to a gene: 7. CDR3 DNA: TGTGCCAGCAGTCCGGGACAGGGGTTAAGTGAGCAGTTCTTC. It codes for CASSPGQGLSEQFF. The complete variable domain, with remaining parts taken from reference TRBV28 and TRBJ2-1, reads DVKVTQSSRYLVKRTGEKVFLECVQDMDHENMFWYRQDPGLGLRLIYFSYDVKMKEKGDIPEGYSVSREKKERFSLILESASTNQTSMYLCASSPGQGLSEQFFGPGTRLTVL.

The chain is built from TRBV2 and TRBJ2-1; TRBD2 agrees at 12 bases. The junction had 4 bases not matched to a gene; V was cut back by 4 bases and J by 6 bases. The CDR3 spans 15 residues. Germline V gives CDR1 SNHLY, CDR2 FYNNEI. CDR3 in DNA: TGTGCCAGCAGTGGACTAGCGGGAGTGGTCAATGAGCAGTTCTTC. Protein product: CASSGLAGVVNEQFF.

The CDR3 loop is CASSLITVNYGYTF. CDR3 sequence (DNA): TGTGCCAGCAGCTTAATTACAGTAAACTATGGCTACACCTTC. The rearrangement links TRBV7-2 to TRBJ1-2; no clear D gene. Per the germline V gene, CDR1 is SGHTA and CDR2 is FQGNSA. V shed 2 bases and J shed 2 bases, with 9 bases lying between them. The CDR3 runs to 14 residues.

J is TRBJ2-3 and V is TRBV5-1, with D unclear. The V and J ends lost 0 bases and 0 bases respectively, with 8 bases between them. The CDR3 is 15 residues long. Germline CDR1 is SGHRS and CDR2 is YFSETQ. CDR3 residues: CASSLDVASTDTQYF. In DNA, the CDR3 is TGCGCCAGCAGCTTGGACGTAGCTAGCACAGATACGCAGTATTTT.

This rearrangement joins TRBV6-5 to TRBJ1-6; D not certain. The CDR3 spans 15 residues. Germline V gene sequence: CDR1 MNHEY, CDR2 SVGAGI. The V and J ends lost 0 bases and 14 bases respectively, with 17 bases between them. The CDR3 loop reads CASSYSGGSSEALHF. CDR3 DNA sequence: TGTGCCAGCAGTTACTCTGGCGGTTCCTCGGAGGCCCTCCACTTT.

This chain connects TRBV6-5 to TRBJ2-7; D is unresolved. The CDR3 sequence is 12 residues long. CDR1 is MNHEY and CDR2 is SVGAGI in the germline V gene. The germline V and J ends were trimmed by 5 bases and 3 bases, with 8 bases remaining between them. CDR3 bases: TGTGCCAGCAGTCTCCGAGGCTACGAGCAGTACTTC. It yields the protein CASSLRGYEQYF.

This clone was recorded many times. V is TRBV7-9 and J is TRBJ1-1; TRBD1 agrees at 9 bases. This CDR3 has 14 residues. V dropped 4 bases and J dropped 1; count of bases not matched to a gene: 1. Germline-derived CDR1 and CDR2 are SEHNR and FQNEAQ (reference sequence). The CDR3 DNA reads as TGTGCCAGCAGCTGGGGACAGGGGAACACTGAAGCTTTCTTT. Its protein is CASSWGQGNTEAFF.

The chain has TRBV21-1 and TRBJ1-3; the D call of TRBD1 is as the table states it, not checked on the DNA. TRBV21-1 is recorded as a pseudogene. This CDR3 spans 16 amino acids. CDR3 nucleotides: TGTGCCAGCAGCAAAGTGACAGGGAGGTCTGGAAACACCATATATTTT. Encoded protein: CASSKVTGRSGNTIYF.

The J gene is TRBJ1-1, the V gene TRBV29-1; 7 nucleotides align to TRBD1. The V and J ends lost 4 bases and 1 base, in that order; junction bases with no gene match: 3. This CDR3 contains 13 residues. The V gene's germline CDR1 is SQVTM and CDR2 ANQGSEA. For the CDR3, the DNA is TGCAGCGTTGCGGGACAGCAGAACACTGAAGCTTTCTTT. Translated, it gives CSVAGQQNTEAFF.

The rearrangement joins TRBV19 to TRBJ2-1; possibly TRBD1 for D (6 bases). Trimming pared 3 bases from V and 0 bases from J, leaving 9 bases between. The germline CDR1 and CDR2 sequences are LNHDA and SQIVND (reference sequence). This CDR3 is built from 15 residues. CDR3 bases: TGTGCCAGTAGTATGAGGGGGAGCTCCTACAATGAGCAGTTCTTC. This codes for CASSMRGSSYNEQFF.

J is TRBJ2-3 and V is TRBV11-2; D ambiguous. Germline V gives CDR1 SGHAT, CDR2 FQNNGV. V was cut by 5 bases and J by 0 bases, with 9 bases left in between. The CDR3 sequence is 14 residues long. The CDR3 DNA reads as TGTGCCAGCAGCCGGTTGGTCAGCACAGATACGCAGTATTTT. Its protein is CASSRLVSTDTQYF.

The genes are TRBV28 and TRBJ2-3; D is possibly TRBD1 (6 bases). The V gene's germline CDR1 is MDHEN and CDR2 SYDVKM. CDR3 size: 14 residues. Trimming removed 5 bases at V and 5 bases at J, with 14 bases between. The CDR3 DNA reads TGTGCCAGCAGTGCTAGCCCCAGGGGAGATACGCAGTATTTT. Translating it yields CASSASPRGDTQYF.

V gene TRBV2 combines with J gene TRBJ2-2; 9 positions agree with TRBD1. Germline trimming cut 5 bases from V and 4 bases from J; bases unmatched to any gene: 11. This CDR3 spans 17 amino acids. In germline, CDR1 is SNHLY, CDR2 FYNNEI. The CDR3 protein is CASSPGQGRIGTGELFF. The CDR3 DNA reads TGTGCCAGCAGTCCCGGACAGGGGCGGATAGGCACCGGGGAGCTGTTTTTT.

The CDR3 spells CASSFIALSNQPQHF. CDR3 bases: TGTGCCAGCAGCTTTATAGCCCTTAGCAATCAGCCCCAGCATTTT. The J gene is TRBJ1-5, the V gene TRBV5-5; D not certain. This CDR3 comprises 15 residues. The germline gives CDR1 SGHKS, CDR2 YYEKEE (reference sequence). V gave up 2 bases and J gave up 0 bases, with 9 bases separating them.

This chain uses TRBV4-1 with TRBJ2-1; the D gene is possibly TRBD2 (5 bases). This CDR3 is 19 amino acids long. Germline loops: CDR1 MGHRA, CDR2 YSYEKL. The V gene lost 6 bases and the J gene lost 0 bases, with 24 bases spanning the gap. CDR3 DNA: TGCGCCAGCAGAAATCTCGACATAGGAGCGGCGAGCTCCTACAATGAGCAGTTCTTC. Its translation: CASRNLDIGAASSYNEQFF.

The J gene is TRBJ1-3, the V gene TRBV6-5; D gene unclear. The V end lost 2 bases, the J end lost 4 bases, and 9 bases lay between the germline ends. This CDR3 contains 14 residues. CDR1 and CDR2 from the germline V gene are MNHEY and SVGAGI. The CDR3 nucleotides are TGTGCCAGCAGTTACAAGGATAGCGGAAACACCATATATTTT. Translating gives CASSYKDSGNTIYF.

J is TRBJ2-7 and V is TRBV14, with D perhaps TRBD1 (6 bases). CDR1 and CDR2 from the germline V gene are SGHDN and FVKESK. CDR3 length: 13 amino acids. Trimming took off 4 bases at V and 3 bases at J, with 10 bases between the two ends. In DNA, the CDR3 is TGTGCCAGCAGCCCTTCAGGGGTCTACGAGCAGTACTTC. Translation: CASSPSGVYEQYF.

The chain combines TRBV18 with TRBJ2-7; D unclear. CDR3 length: 13 amino acids. Germline V gene sequence: CDR1 KGHSH, CDR2 LQKENI. Trimming removed 3 bases from V and 6 bases from J, with 12 bases in between. This chain's CDR3 is CASSPLPLVEQYF. The CDR3, as DNA: TGTGCCAGCTCACCCCTACCCTTGGTCGAGCAGTACTTC.

The chain combines TRBV2 with TRBJ2-1, with D tentatively TRBD2 (5 bases). V gave up 6 bases and J gave up 4 bases, with 13 bases separating them. The CDR3 extends over 14 amino acids. The V gene's germline CDR1 is SNHLY and CDR2 FYNNEI. The CDR3 DNA sequence: TGTGCCAGCAGCGCTAGCCCCCTTTACAATGAGCAGTTCTTC. Translation gives CASSASPLYNEQFF.

The chain is built from TRBV6-5 and TRBJ2-3; 10 bases align to TRBD1. V lost 5 bases, J lost 5 bases, and 4 bases stayed unmatched. Germline V gives CDR1 MNHEY, CDR2 SVGAGI. The length of the CDR3 is 14 residues. CDR3 sequence: CASSPGQGGDTQYF. CDR3 DNA: TGTGCCAGCAGTCCCGGACAGGGGGGAGATACGCAGTATTTT.